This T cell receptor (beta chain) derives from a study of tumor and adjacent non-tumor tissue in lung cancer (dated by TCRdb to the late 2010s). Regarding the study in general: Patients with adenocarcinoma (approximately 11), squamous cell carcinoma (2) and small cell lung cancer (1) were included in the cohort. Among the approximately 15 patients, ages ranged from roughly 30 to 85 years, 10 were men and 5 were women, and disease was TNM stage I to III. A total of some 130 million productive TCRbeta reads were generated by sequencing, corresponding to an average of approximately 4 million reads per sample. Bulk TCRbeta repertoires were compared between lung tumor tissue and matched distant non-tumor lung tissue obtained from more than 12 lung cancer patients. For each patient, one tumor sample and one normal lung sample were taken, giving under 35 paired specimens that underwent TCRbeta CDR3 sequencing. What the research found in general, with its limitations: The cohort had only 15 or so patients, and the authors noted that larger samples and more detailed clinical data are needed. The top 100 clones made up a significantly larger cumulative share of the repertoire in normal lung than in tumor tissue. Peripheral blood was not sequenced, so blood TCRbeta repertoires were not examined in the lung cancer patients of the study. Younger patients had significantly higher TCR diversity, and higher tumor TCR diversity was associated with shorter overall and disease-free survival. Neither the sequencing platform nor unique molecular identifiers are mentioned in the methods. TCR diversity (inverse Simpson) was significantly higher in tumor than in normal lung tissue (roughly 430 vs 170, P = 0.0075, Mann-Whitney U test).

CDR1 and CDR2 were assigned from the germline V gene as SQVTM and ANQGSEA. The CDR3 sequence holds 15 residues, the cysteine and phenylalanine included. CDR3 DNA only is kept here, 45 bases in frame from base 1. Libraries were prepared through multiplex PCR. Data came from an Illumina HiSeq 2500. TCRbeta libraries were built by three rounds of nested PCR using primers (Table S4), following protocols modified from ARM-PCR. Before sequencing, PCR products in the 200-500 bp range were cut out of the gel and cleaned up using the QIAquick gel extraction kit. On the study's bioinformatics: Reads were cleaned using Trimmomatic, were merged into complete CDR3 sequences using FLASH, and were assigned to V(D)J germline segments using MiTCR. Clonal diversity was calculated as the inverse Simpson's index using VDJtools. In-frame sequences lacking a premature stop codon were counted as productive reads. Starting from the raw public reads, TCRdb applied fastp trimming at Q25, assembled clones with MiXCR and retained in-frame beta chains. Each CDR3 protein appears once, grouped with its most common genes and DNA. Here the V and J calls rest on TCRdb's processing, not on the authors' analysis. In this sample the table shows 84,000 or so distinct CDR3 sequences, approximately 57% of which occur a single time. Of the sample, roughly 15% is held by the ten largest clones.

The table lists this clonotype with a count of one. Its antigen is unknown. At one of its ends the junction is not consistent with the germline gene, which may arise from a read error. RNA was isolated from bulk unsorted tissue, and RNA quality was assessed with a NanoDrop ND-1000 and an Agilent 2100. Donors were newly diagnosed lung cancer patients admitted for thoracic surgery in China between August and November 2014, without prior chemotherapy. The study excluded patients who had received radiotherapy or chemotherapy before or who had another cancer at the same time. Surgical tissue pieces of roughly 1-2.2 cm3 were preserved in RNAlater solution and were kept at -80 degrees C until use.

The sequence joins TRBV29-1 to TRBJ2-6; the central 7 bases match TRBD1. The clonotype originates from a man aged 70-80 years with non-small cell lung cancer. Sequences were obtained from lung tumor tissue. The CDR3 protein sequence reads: CSVPGTARVANLLTF. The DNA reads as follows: TGCAGCGTTCCCGGGACAGCCCGTGTGGCCAACCTCCTGACTTTC.